This section outlines one T cell receptor (beta chain) sequence together with its context. Preparing the TCRbeta library involved the use of unique molecular identifiers. TCRdb re-analysed the PCR reads in MiXCR, keeping a single row per CDR3 protein. The sample lists about 980,000 distinct CDR3 sequences, roughly 29% occurring once. The record originates from a study of T-cell reconstitution after alpha-beta-depleted transplantation in children. V was pared by 1 base and J by 2 bases, with 5 bases of the junction left unmatched. The CDR3 runs 16 residues. The germline V gene encodes CDR1 SEHNR and CDR2 FQNEAQ (reference sequence).

This chain joins TRBV7-9 and TRBJ1-1; 9 nucleotides align to TRBD1. The origin of this receptor is a boy younger than two who had a stem cell transplant for SCID, so the T cells may come from the graft donor. The sequences come from PBMCs, mostly from graft donor cells, collected 360 days after TCRalphabeta/CD19-depleted stem cell transplant. The CDR3 sequence: CASSLGRDRVNTEAFF. The CDR3, as DNA: TGTGCCAGCAGCTTAGGCCGGGACAGGGTAAACACTGAAGCTTTCTTT. The variable domain in full, with the rest retrieved from reference TRBV7-9 and TRBJ1-1, is DTGVSQNPRHKITKRGQNVTFRCDPISEHNRLYWYRQTLGQGPEFLTYFQNEAQLEKSRLLSDRFSAERPKGSFSTLEIQRTEQGDSAMYLCASSLGRDRVNTEAFFGQGTRLTVV.